These 15 T cell receptor beta chains originate from one sample sequenced in a study of TIL therapy for anti-PD-1-resistant metastatic lung cancer. Time point of the sample: pre-treatment sample, taken before nivolumab and TIL therapy. Tumor tissue came from excised metastases, mostly pleural nodules or supraclavicular lymph nodes. Sequencing used immunoSEQ v3. The data were produced by immunoSEQ multiplex PCR, yet TCRdb's version contains in-frame clones alone and is incomplete. The sample includes more than 90,000 clones, roughly 65% seen only once; the top ten take approximately 10%. Sequencing used tumor tissue, obtained at baseline. The receptors were sampled from a person between 25 and 79 years old with non-small cell lung cancer.

The rearrangement uses TRBV18 and TRBJ2-5, with 13 nucleotides matching TRBD2. The V gene end was trimmed by 2 bases and the J gene end by 5 bases; junction bases not matched to a gene: 8. This CDR3 is built from 17 residues. CDR1 is KGHSH and CDR2 is LQKENI in the germline V gene. CDR3 coding DNA: TGTGCCAGCTCACCAAGATACGGACTAGCGGGAGAGGAGACCCAGTACTTC. Translated, it gives CASSPRYGLAGEETQYF.

In its sample, this clone was seen once. CDR3 loop: CASSSPLYEQYF. The CDR3 nucleotides are TGTGCCAGCAGTTCGCCCCTCTACGAGCAGTACTTC. The chain couples TRBV28 to TRBJ2-7, with unresolved D. CDR1 is MDHEN, CDR2 SYDVKM, per germline. CDR3 length: 12 amino acids. Trimming pared 4 bases from V and 3 bases from J, leaving 7 bases between.

The rearrangement uses TRBV4-2 and TRBJ1-2; 11 bases align to TRBD1. CDR1 and CDR2 from the germline V gene are LGHNA and YNFKEQ. The CDR3 extends over 15 amino acids. Trimming took 0 bases from V and 7 from J; bases not matched to a gene: 4. The CDR3: CASSQEGGTGGGYTF. DNA for the CDR3: TGTGCCAGCAGCCAAGAAGGCGGGACAGGGGGTGGCTACACCTTC.

The CDR3: CASSQEGLARSYF. The CDR3 DNA sequence: TGCGCCAGCAGCCAAGAGGGACTAGCGCGAAGCTACTTC. The chain recombines TRBV4-1 with TRBJ2-4, with 10 bases aligning to TRBD2. The CDR3 totals 13 residues. Germline lookup yields CDR1 MGHRA and CDR2 YSYEKL. V gave up 0 bases and J gave up 16 bases; unmatched junction bases: 6.

This chain links TRBV28 with TRBJ1-4; D is unclear. Germline V gene lookup returns CDR1 MDHEN and CDR2 SYDVKM. Trimming cost V 6 bases and J 0 bases, with 11 bases left between them. This CDR3 region has 15 residues. The CDR3 is CASRPRTPTNEKLFF. The CDR3 DNA follows: TGTGCCAGCAGGCCTCGGACTCCAACTAATGAAAAACTGTTTTTT.

The rearrangement links TRBV5-1 to TRBJ2-7; 7 bases fit TRBD2. Trimming at V came to 0 bases and at J to 4 bases, leaving 7 bases not matched to a gene. Germline V gives CDR1 SGHRS, CDR2 YFSETQ. The CDR3 spans 15 residues. The chain's CDR3 is CASSLAAGKGYEQYF. For the CDR3, the DNA is TGCGCCAGCAGCTTGGCAGCGGGAAAAGGTTACGAGCAGTACTTC.

This clone was observed many times. The chain carries TRBV2 and TRBJ1-2, with 10 bases lining up with TRBD1. The ends lost 6 bases at V and 5 bases at J; junction bases unmatched: 15. CDR3 length equals 17 residues. Germline assignment: CDR1 SNHLY and CDR2 FYNNEI. The CDR3 DNA reads TGTGCCAGCAGGGAAAGGACAGGGGGGACGGGGAGGTATGGCTACACCTTC. This encodes CASRERTGGTGRYGYTF.

This chain connects TRBV28 to TRBJ1-3; a possible D gene is TRBD1 (5 bases). Germline CDR1 is MDHEN and CDR2 is SYDVKM. This CDR3 spans 15 amino acids. Trimming removed 3 bases at V and 0 bases at J, with 9 bases between. CDR3 in amino acids: CASSFRGLSGNTIYF. In nucleotides, the CDR3 is TGTGCCAGCAGTTTTAGGGGCCTCTCTGGAAACACCATATATTTT.

This clone appeared a few times. The V call is TRBV5-1, the J call TRBJ2-2, with D perhaps matching TRBD1 or TRBD2 (5 bases each). Germline V gene data show CDR1 as SGHRS and CDR2 as YFSETQ. V dropped 0 bases and J dropped 3 bases, with 9 bases sitting between them. This CDR3 region has 15 residues. The CDR3 is CASSLDRGDTGELFF. CDR3 bases: TGCGCCAGCAGCTTGGATCGAGGGGACACCGGGGAGCTGTTTTTT. The full variable domain, in which reference TRBV5-1 and TRBJ2-2 provide the parts outside the CDR3, is KAGVTQTPRYLIKTRGQQVTLSCSPISGHRSVSWYQQTPGQGLQFLFEYFSETQRNKGNFPGRFSGRQFSNSRSEMNVSTLELGDSALYLCASSLDRGDTGELFFGEGSRLTVL.

This clone was seen a few times. The chain combines TRBV6-2 or TRBV6-3 with TRBJ2-7, with TRBD1 as a possible D gene (5 bases). The CDR3 runs 13 residues. Trimming removed 7 bases from V and 6 bases from J, with 16 bases in between. Germline CDR1 and CDR2: MNHEY and SVGEGT. CDR3 in amino acids: CASTPYLRGEQYF. Written as DNA, the CDR3 is TGTGCCAGCACCCCCTACCTTAGGGGCGAGCAGTACTTC.

This CDR3 is CASSLGATDEQYF. The DNA of the CDR3 is TGTGCCAGCAGCTTAGGGGCTACCGACGAGCAGTACTTC. The rearrangement joins TRBV11-3 to TRBJ2-7; no reliable D call. CDR1 is SGHNT, CDR2 YENEEA, per germline. V shed 1 base and J shed 5 bases, with 9 bases lying between them. This CDR3 has 13 amino acids.

The J gene is TRBJ2-3, the V gene TRBV14, with D possibly matching TRBD1 (6 bases). The CDR3 loop spans 13 amino acids. V dropped 0 bases and J dropped 7 bases, with 8 bases sitting between them. The V gene's germline CDR1 is SGHDN and CDR2 FVKESK. CDR3 DNA sequence: TGTGCCAGCAGCCAAGAAAGGGGGAATACGCAGTATTTT. It yields the protein CASSQERGNTQYF. The whole variable domain, filled in from reference TRBV14 and TRBJ2-3, reads EAGVTQFPSHSVIEKGQTVTLRCDPISGHDNLYWYRRVMGKEIKFLLHFVKESKQDESGMPNNRFLAERTGGTYSTLKVQPAELEDSGVYFCASSQERGNTQYFGPGTRLTVL.

This chain uses TRBV4-1 with TRBJ2-3; possible D gene TRBD1, 7 bases. Trimming shortened V by 1 base and J by 8 bases, and 19 bases separated the two germline ends. The germline CDR1 and CDR2 sequences are MGHRA and YSYEKL. CDR3 length equals 16 residues. The CDR3 spells CASSQVGGQGEGTQYF. CDR3 in DNA: TGCGCCAGCAGCCAAGTTGGGGGGCAGGGGGAAGGTACGCAGTATTTT.

The chain links TRBV6-5 to TRBJ2-3; D gene uncertain. Germline assignment: CDR1 MNHEY and CDR2 SVGAGI. The CDR3 loop spans 14 amino acids. V shed 8 bases and J shed 4 bases, with 16 bases lying between them. The CDR3 DNA reads TGTGCCAGCGTCTCAGTGGCTGGGGCAGATACGCAGTATTTT. This gives the protein CASVSVAGADTQYF.

This clone was detected a few times. One junction end disagrees with the germline gene, perhaps due to a read error. The rearrangement links TRBV30 to TRBJ1-6, with D unclear. The length of the CDR3 is 15 residues. CDR1 is GTSNPN and CDR2 is SVGIG in the germline V gene (reference sequence). The CDR3 sequence is CAWSVRSGYYSPLHF. CDR3 coding DNA: TGTGCCTGGAGTGTACGGTCAGGCTATTATTCACCCCTCCACTTT.